A selection of T cell receptor beta chains follows, all from one sample in a study of T cells in tuberculosis. Using immunoSEQ multiplex PCR, the repertoire was profiled, and TCRdb retains in-frame clones only, with some absent. The sample holds about 37,000 clones, almost 95% seen once. The sample taken for sequencing was PBMCs. These receptors all come from a donor aged 10-30 years with latent tuberculosis or without tuberculosis infection. Some clones in this sample may be carry-over from other donors' samples. Both conserved end residues are part of each CDR3. Clone size is not always given. Where it is, it says once, few, many or a class for expanded clones.

V gene | CDR3 length | clone size | CDR3 protein
TRBV19 | 14 | . | CASWDRGRSSLAFF
TRBV9 | 14 | . | CASSVAGIGSPLHF
TRBV11-2 | 14 | once | CASSLGYRDTEAFF
TRBV6-1 | 16 | . | CASSGNSGAANEKLFF
TRBV2 | 13 | . | CASSLQGYTEAFF
TRBV7-3 | 13 | . | CASGQGLWKTQYF
TRBV6-1 | 17 | . | CASSERVRVRGLRGYTF
TRBV28 | 11 | . | CASSPQETQYF
TRBV29-1 | 14 | . | CSVEWDREFDTQYF
TRBV6-6 | 15 | once | CASSFFTRDSAGYTF
TRBV6-5 | 12 | . | CASTSSGNTIYF
TRBV6-1 | 14 | . | CASRRQTVNTEAFF
TRBV15 | 14 | . | CATSRVGTGDGYTF
TRBV4-3 | 14 | . | CASSPRESTGELFF
TRBV13 | 15 | . | CASSLETGVGTEAFF